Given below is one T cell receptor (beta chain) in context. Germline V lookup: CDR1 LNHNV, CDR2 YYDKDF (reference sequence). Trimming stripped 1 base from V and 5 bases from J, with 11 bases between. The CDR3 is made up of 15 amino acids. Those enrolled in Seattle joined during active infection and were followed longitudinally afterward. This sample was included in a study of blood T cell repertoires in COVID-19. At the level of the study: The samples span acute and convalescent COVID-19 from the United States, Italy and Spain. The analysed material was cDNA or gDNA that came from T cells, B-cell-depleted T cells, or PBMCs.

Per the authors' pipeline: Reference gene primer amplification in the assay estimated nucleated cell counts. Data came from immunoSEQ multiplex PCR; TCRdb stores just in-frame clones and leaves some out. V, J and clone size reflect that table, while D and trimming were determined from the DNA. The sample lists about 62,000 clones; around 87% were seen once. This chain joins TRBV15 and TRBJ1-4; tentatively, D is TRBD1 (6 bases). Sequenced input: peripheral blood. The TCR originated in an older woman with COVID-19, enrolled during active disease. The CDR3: CATSRVGGWNEKLFF. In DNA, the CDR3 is TGTGCCACCAGCAGAGTAGGGGGTTGGAATGAAAAACTGTTTTTT.